A single sample gave rise to the 25 T cell receptor beta chains below, sequenced in a study of shared clonotypes between healthy human individuals. Generated by immunoSEQ multiplex PCR, the TCRdb table keeps only in-frame clones and is missing some. The table has about 2.3 million clones, just over 90% seen once. The sequenced sample consisted of naive CD4+ T cells from PBMCs. Subset denoted: CD45RA+ positively selected. Receptors originate from a young man in good health. Some clones in this sample may be carry-over from other donors' samples.

This chain uses TRBV11-3 with TRBJ2-1; 12 bases map to TRBD2. Germline V lookup: CDR1 SGHNT, CDR2 YENEEA. The CDR3 runs 19 residues. Trimming cost V 5 bases and J 4 bases; bases outside gene matches: 15. The CDR3 bases are TGTGCCAGCAGCCCCGGGGGGCTAGCGGGAGGGCTGGGGTACAATGAGCAGTTCTTC. This sequence encodes CASSPGGLAGGLGYNEQFF.

The chain is built from TRBV28 and TRBJ2-5; possibly TRBD1 for D (6 bases). V dropped 4 bases and J dropped 1 base, with 10 bases sitting between them. The CDR3 sequence is 14 residues long. CDR1 MDHEN and CDR2 SYDVKM come from the germline V gene. The DNA of the CDR3 is TGTGCCAGCAGTTACGGACAGCTCCAAGAGACCCAGTACTTC. Translation: CASSYGQLQETQYF.

This chain uses TRBV15 with TRBJ2-6; tentative D call: TRBD2 (6 bases). CDR1 and CDR2 (germline): LNHNV, YYDKDF (reference sequence). The ends were cut back, 1 base at V and 1 base at J, with 8 bases in the middle. The length of the CDR3 is 16 residues. The CDR3 is CATSRGGTSGANVLTF. The CDR3 nucleotides are TGTGCCACCAGCAGAGGGGGGACTTCTGGGGCCAACGTCCTGACTTTC. The full variable domain, its missing parts supplied by reference TRBV15 and TRBJ2-6, is DAMVIQNPRYQVTQFGKPVTLSCSQTLNHNVMYWYQQKSSQAPKLLFHYYDKDFNNEADTPDNFQSRRPNTSFCFLDIRSPGLGDTAMYLCATSRGGTSGANVLTFGAGSRLTVL.

The CDR3 is CASSPQGPGGELFF. The CDR3, as DNA: TGTGCCAGCTCACCACAAGGGCCGGGCGGGGAGCTGTTTTTT. The V gene is TRBV18, the J gene TRBJ2-2, with D unclear. The CDR3 contains 14 residues. Per the germline V gene, CDR1 is KGHSH and CDR2 is LQKENI. V was cut by 1 base and J by 7 bases, with 10 bases left in between.

The count of this clone is one. This chain connects TRBV2 to TRBJ1-1; 9 bases are a match to TRBD1. V was clipped by 11 bases and J by 5 bases; unmatched bases: 15. The CDR3 loop spans 15 amino acids. The germline gives CDR1 SNHLY, CDR2 FYNNEI. The CDR3: CAGKPGQGRGTEAFF. DNA for the CDR3: TGTGCCGGGAAACCGGGACAGGGAAGAGGAACTGAAGCTTTCTTT.

This rearrangement joins TRBV15 to TRBJ2-1; 8 positions match TRBD2. Per germline, CDR1 LNHNV and CDR2 YYDKDF (reference sequence). V shed 4 bases and J 8 bases; nucleotides not matched to a gene: 10. The CDR3 spans 15 residues. CDR3 DNA sequence: TGTGCCACCAGCACCCCGACTGCGGGAGGCGATGAGCAGTTCTTC. Translation gives CATSTPTAGGDEQFF.

This rearrangement joins TRBV2 to TRBJ2-3; 8 nucleotides match TRBD2. CDR1 SNHLY and CDR2 FYNNEI come from the germline V gene. The CDR3 has 13 residues. Trimming removed 7 bases from V and 6 bases from J; junction bases left unmatched: 6. The CDR3 DNA sequence: TGTGCCAGCACCCTGACTAGCGCGGATACGCAGTATTTT. Translating gives CASTLTSADTQYF.

The V and J genes are TRBV5-6 and TRBJ2-5; TRBD2 might be the D (5 bases). The germline V and J ends were trimmed by 0 bases and 5 bases, with 14 bases remaining between them. The CDR3 consists of 15 residues. Germline CDR1 is SGHDT and CDR2 is YYEEEE. CDR3 sequence reads: CASSLGVRGLETQYF. The CDR3 nucleotides are TGTGCCAGCAGCTTGGGTGTTCGCGGGTTGGAGACCCAGTACTTC.

The rearrangement joins TRBV7-6 to TRBJ1-3, with no clear D. V gave up 5 bases and J gave up 7 bases, with 12 bases separating them. Germline loops: CDR1 SGHVS, CDR2 FNYEAQ. This CDR3 is 13 amino acids long. The CDR3, as DNA: TGTGCCAGCAGCGCCCTTCGGGCGAACACCATATATTTT. Amino acids: CASSALRANTIYF.

The chain recombines TRBV13 with TRBJ2-2, with D possibly TRBD2 on 5 matching bases. Trimming pared 2 bases from V and 2 bases from J, leaving 12 bases between. The CDR3 is 16 residues long. Looked up from germline, CDR1 is PRHDT and CDR2 is FYEKMQ (reference sequence). The DNA for the CDR3 is TGTGCCAGCAGCTTACGGGGTCAGACTAACACCGGGGAGCTGTTTTTT. This gives the protein CASSLRGQTNTGELFF. The full variable domain, rest sourced from reference TRBV13 and TRBJ2-2, is AAGVIQSPRHLIKEKRETATLKCYPIPRHDTVYWYQQGPGQDPQFLISFYEKMQSDKGSIPDRFSAQQFSDYHSELNMSSLELGDSALYFCASSLRGQTNTGELFFGEGSRLTVL.

A few counts support this clone. The rearrangement joins TRBV5-4 to TRBJ1-2, with a weak D call TRBD1 (6 bases). CDR1 and CDR2 (germline): SGHNT, YYREEE (reference sequence). The CDR3 is 14 amino acids. Trimming took 2 bases from V and 3 from J, leaving 11 bases between them. Written as DNA, the CDR3 is TGTGCCAGCAGCTTAGGGGGATCTCACTATGGCTACACCTTC. Protein product: CASSLGGSHYGYTF.

This chain links TRBV7-2 with TRBJ1-3; D not resolved. Trimming took 5 bases from V and 4 from J, leaving 9 bases between them. Germline V gene data show CDR1 as SGHTA and CDR2 as FQGNSA. The CDR3 contains 13 residues. The CDR3 nucleotides read TGTGCCAGCAGCCCCACACGCGGAAACACCATATATTTT. Protein: CASSPTRGNTIYF.

This clone was picked up one time. This chain uses TRBV2 with TRBJ2-3; 9 nucleotides line up with TRBD1. This CDR3 is built from 15 residues. CDR1 SNHLY and CDR2 FYNNEI come from the germline V gene. The V gene end was trimmed by 8 bases and the J gene end by 3 bases; junction bases not matched to a gene: 9. The CDR3 sequence is CASSGGTGTTDTQYF. CDR3 bases: TGTGCCAGCTCAGGAGGGACAGGGACAACAGATACGCAGTATTTT.

The chain couples TRBV2 to TRBJ2-5, with D unclear. Germline assignment: CDR1 SNHLY and CDR2 FYNNEI. The CDR3 extends over 17 amino acids. V lost 6 bases, J lost 5 bases, and 25 bases lay in between. This CDR3 is CASRLRGRALLEETQYF. As DNA, the CDR3 is TGTGCCAGCAGGCTTCGAGGACGGGCTCTATTAGAGGAGACCCAGTACTTC.

This chain connects TRBV5-1 to TRBJ2-3, with 11 bases that match TRBD2. The germline CDR1 and CDR2 sequences are SGHRS and YFSETQ. With 4 bases clipped from V and 2 bases from J, the junction kept 6 bases outside the gene matches. The CDR3 totals 16 residues. Here the CDR3 reads CASSPLTSGNTDTQYF. CDR3 in DNA: TGCGCCAGCAGCCCCCTGACTAGCGGGAACACAGATACGCAGTATTTT.

The CDR3 is CASSQRDLYEQYF. Here the CDR3 DNA reads TGTGCCAGCTCCCAGCGGGACCTGTACGAGCAGTACTTC. This sequence joins TRBV6-5 and TRBJ2-7; 7 bases match TRBD2. The CDR3 length is 13 residues. Germline CDR1 is MNHEY and CDR2 is SVGAGI. V was clipped by 8 bases and J by 4 bases; unmatched bases: 8.

This chain uses TRBV6-5 with TRBJ2-3; D gene ambiguous. The V end lost 8 bases, the J end lost 2 bases, and 5 bases lay between the germline ends. The CDR3 contains 11 residues. In germline, CDR1 is MNHEY, CDR2 SVGAGI. The CDR3 spells CASASTDTQYF. Written as DNA, the CDR3 is TGTGCCAGCGCCTCCACAGATACGCAGTATTTT.

With respect to this clone: Other DNA sequences in the same sample also yield this CDR3. The chain has TRBV30 and TRBJ1-5; D ambiguous. Germline lookup yields CDR1 GTSNPN and CDR2 SVGIG (reference sequence). There are 13 residues in the CDR3. V was trimmed by 5 bases and J by 4 bases, leaving 12 bases between them. The CDR3 DNA follows: TGTGCCTGGTCCAAGGGAGGGAATCAGCCCCAGCATTTT. Amino acid sequence: CAWSKGGNQPQHF.

The chain couples TRBV10-2 to TRBJ2-1; possibly TRBD2 for D (5 bases). V lost 6 bases, J lost 4 bases, and 10 bases lay in between. The CDR3 is made up of 13 amino acids. Germline CDR1 WSHSY, CDR2 SAAADI. The CDR3 protein is CASRRARYNEQFF. CDR3 DNA sequence: TGCGCCAGCAGGAGGGCGAGATACAATGAGCAGTTCTTC.

This chain connects TRBV15 to TRBJ2-1; a possible D gene is TRBD2 (6 bases). With 4 bases removed from V and 1 base from J, the gap between germline ends came to 11 bases. The germline CDR1 and CDR2 sequences are LNHNV and YYDKDF (reference sequence). The CDR3 is made up of 15 amino acids. CDR3 nucleotides: TGTGCCACCAGCAAGGGTAGCGGATCCTACAATGAGCAGTTCTTC. Encoded protein: CATSKGSGSYNEQFF.

This CDR3 reads CASSLWYGYTF. CDR3 in DNA: TGTGCCAGCAGCTTGTGGTATGGCTACACCTTC. The V gene is TRBV5-8, the J gene TRBJ1-2; no definite D call. The V and J ends lost 1 base and 5 bases respectively, with 3 bases between them. The CDR3 has 11 amino acids. Per the germline V gene, CDR1 is SGHTS and CDR2 is YDEGEE.

The chain links TRBV5-5 to TRBJ1-2; D uncertain. The CDR3 is 13 residues long. CDR1 is SGHKS and CDR2 is YYEKEE in the germline V gene (reference sequence). V was pared by 0 bases and J by 6 bases, with 9 bases between. The CDR3 region has the DNA TGTGCCAGCAGCTTGGCGGCAGGACATGGCTACACCTTC. It yields the protein CASSLAAGHGYTF.

This clone has only one observation. The CDR3 region has the DNA TGTGCCAGCTCACCAACGAAAGAATTGATGGCCAAGGCCCAGTACTTC. Translation: CASSPTKELMAKAQYF. The chain carries TRBV18 and TRBJ2-5; D call uncertain. The germline V and J ends were trimmed by 2 bases and 9 bases, with 22 bases remaining between them. The CDR3 is 16 amino acids. Germline CDR1 reads KGHSH; CDR2 reads LQKENI.

The genes are TRBV9 and TRBJ1-2; D call uncertain. Trimming cost V 4 bases and J 0 bases, with 10 bases left between them. The CDR3 runs to 14 residues. Germline CDR1 is SGDLS and CDR2 is YYNGEE. CDR3 nucleotides: TGTGCCAGCAGCCGCTTAGGGACTAACTATGGCTACACCTTC. This encodes CASSRLGTNYGYTF. The variable domain in full, with the rest retrieved from reference TRBV9 and TRBJ1-2, is DSGVTQTPKHLITATGQRVTLRCSPRSGDLSVYWYQQSLDQGLQFLIQYYNGEERAKGNILERFSAQQFPDLHSELNLSSLELGDSALYFCASSRLGTNYGYTFGSGTRLTVV.

The V call is TRBV7-9, the J call TRBJ2-1; 13 bases map to TRBD2. Germline assignment: CDR1 SEHNR and CDR2 FQNEAQ (reference sequence). Germline trimming cut 3 bases from V and 0 bases from J; bases unmatched to any gene: 8. CDR3 length: 19 residues. CDR3 nucleotides: TGTGCCAGCAGCTTCGCACCCGGGACTAGCGGGGTCTCCTACAATGAGCAGTTCTTC. Encoded protein: CASSFAPGTSGVSYNEQFF.